These 9 T cell receptor beta chains were sequenced from one sample in a study of graft-versus-host responses after intestinal transplantation listed by TCRdb under 2021. Receptor amplification or capture employed the immunoSEQ multiplex PCR assay. TCRdb limited this immuneACCESS table to in-frame rearrangements with V and J called. A share of clones is missing; checked studies link under half to unresolved V genes, and the rest is unexplained. In this sample the table shows some 8,500 clones, 85% to 95% of which occur a single time. The ten largest clones add up to nearly 1.5% of the sample. The material was PBMCs, obtained 30 to 32 days after intestinal transplant. Source of these receptors: a human patient who received an intestinal transplant, so some T cells may come from the graft donor.

V gene TRBV19 combines with J gene TRBJ1-6, with 8 nucleotides matching TRBD1. Trimming at V came to 5 bases and at J to 6 bases, leaving 12 bases not matched to a gene. The CDR3 totals 17 residues. CDR1 LNHDA and CDR2 SQIVND come from the germline V gene (reference sequence). The CDR3 here is CASSSSDREDFNSPLHF. As DNA, the CDR3 is TGTGCCAGTAGTTCGTCGGACAGGGAAGATTTTAATTCACCCCTCCACTTT.

The DNA for the CDR3 is TGTGCCAGCAGTGACCCCGGGACTATGGGGGAGGTATGGACGCAGTATTTT. Amino acids: CASSDPGTMGEVWTQYF. The chain joins TRBV2 to TRBJ2-3; TRBD2 agrees at 7 bases. The CDR3 is 17 amino acids. The V and J ends lost 3 bases and 9 bases, in that order; junction bases with no gene match: 18. Germline CDR1 is SNHLY and CDR2 is FYNNEI.

This chain connects TRBV4-1 to TRBJ1-1, with D perhaps TRBD1 (5 bases). Germline CDR1 MGHRA, CDR2 YSYEKL. The germline V and J ends were trimmed by 6 bases and 1 base, with 18 bases remaining between them. This CDR3 has 16 amino acids. The chain's CDR3 is CASRGGVPPGNTEAFF. CDR3 in DNA: TGCGCCAGCAGGGGGGGGGTCCCCCCGGGGAACACTGAAGCTTTCTTT.

This sequence joins TRBV7-9 and TRBJ1-5; D remains unclear. Between the trimmed V and J ends, which lost 0 bases and 3 bases, there was a span of 18 bases. In germline, CDR1 is SEHNR, CDR2 FQNEAQ (reference sequence). The CDR3 totals 18 residues. Written as DNA, the CDR3 is TGTGCCAGCAGCTTAGCGTATGACGTGGAGCCCTCCAATCAGCCCCAGCATTTT. Protein product: CASSLAYDVEPSNQPQHF.

The chain couples TRBV7-2 to TRBJ2-1, with D maybe TRBD2 (6 bases). The germline CDR1 and CDR2 sequences are SGHTA and FQGNSA. The CDR3 is 14 residues long. V was cut by 3 bases and J by 5 bases, with 11 bases left in between. The DNA of the CDR3 is TGTGCCAGCAGCTTTTTAGCGGTGAACAATGAGCAGTTCTTC. Translation gives CASSFLAVNNEQFF.

The chain carries TRBV6-1 and TRBJ2-5; D uncertain. The CDR3 length is 12 residues. The germline gives CDR1 MNHNS, CDR2 SASEGT. Trimming pared 7 bases from V and 4 bases from J, leaving 10 bases between. The CDR3 region is CASTLLAETQYF. In DNA, the CDR3 is TGTGCCAGCACTTTACTTGCAGAGACCCAGTACTTC.

This rearrangement joins TRBV6-5 to TRBJ1-5; D uncertain. With 6 bases removed from V and 1 base from J, the gap between germline ends came to 7 bases. The CDR3 totals 13 residues. CDR1 MNHEY and CDR2 SVGAGI come from the germline V gene. CDR3 loop: CASRQESNQPQHF. The DNA of the CDR3 is TGTGCCAGCAGACAAGAAAGCAATCAGCCCCAGCATTTT.

Here the CDR3 reads CASSSPLGQLLNEQFF. The CDR3 DNA reads TGCGCCAGCAGCTCGCCCCTGGGACAGTTATTGAATGAGCAGTTCTTC. The chain combines TRBV5-1 with TRBJ2-1; 7 positions match TRBD1. This CDR3 is built from 16 residues. With 3 bases clipped from V and 7 bases from J, the junction kept 13 bases outside the gene matches. Germline lookup yields CDR1 SGHRS and CDR2 YFSETQ.

The chain combines TRBV1 with TRBJ2-6; TRBD2, the table's D call, was not compared with the DNA. TRBV1 is a pseudogene segment. This CDR3 contains 12 residues. Written as DNA, the CDR3 is TGCACCAGCAGTATAAGGGCCAACGTCCTGACTTTC. It specifies CTSSIRANVLTF.